This TCR beta chain originates from a study of T cell responses to AZD1222 COVID-19 vaccine. Study information: Investigators merged groups given second doses at roughly 4 or roughly 12 weeks.

The CDR3 loop spans 15 amino acids. CDR1 is SSHAT and CDR2 is FNYEAQ in the germline V gene (reference sequence). V lost 3 bases, J lost 1 base, and 10 bases lay in between. Study-level points and caveats: Spike was spanned by vaccine-associated CD4 TCRs, with dominance at 160-218 and 743-854. White British people made up most donors, females outnumbered males, and clonal diversity was possibly underestimated. Baseline seropositivity characterized only six AZD1222 recipients.

On this clone itself: Its antigen is unknown.

TCRdb keeps only in-frame clones here, not all; method: immunoSEQ multiplex PCR. The repertoire includes about 150,000 clones, 93% of them detected once, and about 5.1% sits in the top ten. Sequenced material: peripheral blood, taken on day 0 of AZD1222 vaccination. V usage is TRBV7-7 and J usage is TRBJ2-1; tentative D call: TRBD1 (5 bases). This clonotype was obtained from an adult in good health. Here the CDR3 reads CASSFSPGSYNEQFF. The CDR3 bases are TGTGCCAGCAGCTTTTCGCCAGGGTCCTACAATGAGCAGTTCTTC.